What follows are 18 T cell receptor beta chains derived from one specimen sequenced in a study of Ad26.COV2.S vaccination and SARS-CoV-2 variants. The data were produced by immunoSEQ multiplex PCR, yet TCRdb's version contains in-frame clones alone and is incomplete. This table has 440,000 or so clones, roughly 91% appearing once. Indicated treatment: roughly 18 received Ad26.COV2.S at low or high dose, single or two shots; a few received placebo; per-sample allocation not given. Day 63 after the first injection of vaccine or placebo was the sampling time. The sequences come from peripheral blood, collected in a trial of Ad26.COV2.S vaccine versus placebo. The receptors originated from a person between 18 and 65 years old who received the Ad26.COV2.S COVID-19 vaccine or a placebo.

The V gene is TRBV27, the J gene TRBJ2-3, with 8 positions matching TRBD2. The V gene end was trimmed by 1 base and the J gene end by 5 bases; junction bases not matched to a gene: 11. Germline V gene data show CDR1 as MNHEY and CDR2 as SMNVEV (reference sequence). This CDR3 contains 17 residues. As DNA, the CDR3 is TGTGCCAGCAGTTTATTCCCTGGAAGCGGGAGTCGAGATACGCAGTATTTT. This translates into CASSLFPGSGSRDTQYF.

The chain employs TRBV7-9 and TRBJ2-7; 8 bases line up with TRBD2. The J segment lost 2 bases and the V segment lost 5 bases, leaving 5 bases of the junction unmatched. CDR1 is SEHNR and CDR2 is FQNEAQ in the germline V gene (reference sequence). The CDR3 extends over 14 amino acids. CDR3: CASSHRLAPYEQYF. CDR3 DNA sequence: TGTGCCAGCAGCCATAGACTAGCGCCCTACGAGCAGTACTTC. Drawing the rest from reference TRBV7-9 and TRBJ2-7, the complete variable domain is DTGVSQNPRHKITKRGQNVTFRCDPISEHNRLYWYRQTLGQGPEFLTYFQNEAQLEKSRLLSDRFSAERPKGSFSTLEIQRTEQGDSAMYLCASSHRLAPYEQYFGPGTRLTVT.

This chain uses TRBV3-1 (or the pseudogene TRBV3-2) with TRBJ2-7; D might be TRBD1 or TRBD2, each matching 5 bases. The CDR3 runs 17 residues. CDR1 and CDR2 from the germline V gene are LGHDT and YNNKEL (reference sequence). V lost 4 bases, J lost 2 bases, and 21 bases lay in between. DNA of the CDR3: TGTGCCAGCAGCCCTCTGGAAGGGACCTTCGGTCCCTACGAGCAGTACTTC. Its translation: CASSPLEGTFGPYEQYF.

For this clone: Relative to the germline gene, one junction end is altered; a read error may explain this. The chain carries TRBV9 and TRBJ2-3; maybe TRBD1 (6 bases). Germline CDR1 and CDR2: SGDLS and YYNGEE. The CDR3 sequence is 13 residues long. This CDR3 is CASSVTGSHPVDF. CDR3 nucleotide sequence: TGTGCCAGCAGCGTGACAGGATCCCACCCTGTGGATTTT. Complete variable domain (other parts from reference TRBV9 and TRBJ2-3): DSGVTQTPKHLITATGQRVTLRCSPRSGDLSVYWYQQSLDQGLQFLIQYYNGEERAKGNILERFSAQQFPDLHSELNLSSLELGDSALYFCASSVTGSHPVDFGPGTRLTVL.

The rearrangement links TRBV6-2 or TRBV6-3 to TRBJ2-5; 7 bases match TRBD2. Trimming cost V 4 bases and J 3 bases; bases outside gene matches: 8. In germline, CDR1 is MNHEY, CDR2 SVGEGT. CDR3 length: 15 amino acids. CDR3: CASSWAGLAEETQYF. CDR3 nucleotide sequence: TGTGCCAGCAGTTGGGCGGGGCTAGCGGAAGAGACCCAGTACTTC.

The genes are TRBV12-5 and TRBJ2-1; no clear D. V was trimmed by 2 bases and J by 8 bases, leaving 4 bases between them. Germline V CDR1 and CDR2: LGHNT, FRNRAP. This CDR3 contains 11 residues. The CDR3 nucleotides read TGTGCTAGTGGTTTGTTGGATGAGCAGTTCTTC. It codes for CASGLLDEQFF.

The gene calls are TRBV28 and TRBJ1-5; TRBD1 might be the D (6 bases). This CDR3 spans 14 amino acids. CDR1 is MDHEN and CDR2 is SYDVKM in the germline V gene. V shed 7 bases and J shed 2 bases, with 12 bases lying between them. The CDR3 loop reads CASNRDTRNQPQHF. In DNA, the CDR3 is TGTGCCAGCAACCGGGACACCCGCAATCAGCCCCAGCATTTT.

The V and J genes are TRBV28 and TRBJ2-3; 9 bases agree with TRBD2. CDR3 size: 18 residues. The germline V gene encodes CDR1 MDHEN and CDR2 SYDVKM. The junction had 9 bases not matched to a gene; V was cut back by 2 bases and J by 0 bases. CDR3 bases: TGTGCCAGCAGTTTAAACCCCAGGCTAGCGGGGAGCACAGATACGCAGTATTTT. It is translated as CASSLNPRLAGSTDTQYF.

The chain has TRBV7-2 and TRBJ1-2, with D perhaps TRBD1 (6 bases). Trimming removed 3 bases from V and 4 bases from J, with 15 bases in between. In germline, CDR1 is SGHTA, CDR2 FQGNSA. The CDR3 is 15 amino acids. The CDR3 DNA reads TGTGCCAGCAGCTTGTCGGGGGGGCAATTCTATGGCTACACCTTC. Amino acids: CASSLSGGQFYGYTF.

The J gene is TRBJ2-3, the V gene TRBV25-1, with D hard to call. This CDR3 spans 14 amino acids. V lost 1 base, J lost 0 bases, and 5 bases lay in between. Germline values: CDR1 MGHDK, CDR2 SYGVNS. The CDR3 region has the DNA TGTGCCAGCAGTGAATTCAGAAGCACAGATACGCAGTATTTT. Residues: CASSEFRSTDTQYF. Drawing the rest from reference TRBV25-1 and TRBJ2-3, the complete variable domain is EADIYQTPRYLVIGTGKKITLECSQTMGHDKMYWYQQDPGMELHLIHYSYGVNSTEKGDLSSESTVSRIRTEHFPLTLESARPSHTSQYLCASSEFRSTDTQYFGPGTRLTVL.

This clone was found once. The rearrangement uses TRBV9 and TRBJ2-7, with D maybe TRBD2 (5 bases). This CDR3 spans 14 amino acids. Per germline, CDR1 SGDLS and CDR2 YYNGEE. Trimming pared 0 bases from V and 3 bases from J, leaving 10 bases between. The DNA for the CDR3 is TGTGCCAGCAGCGTAGGCGAGACTAACTACGAGCAGTACTTC. This encodes CASSVGETNYEQYF. The full variable domain, its missing parts supplied by reference TRBV9 and TRBJ2-7, is DSGVTQTPKHLITATGQRVTLRCSPRSGDLSVYWYQQSLDQGLQFLIQYYNGEERAKGNILERFSAQQFPDLHSELNLSSLELGDSALYFCASSVGETNYEQYFGPGTRLTVT.

This chain joins TRBV29-1 and TRBJ2-1; 9 bases match TRBD2. Unmatched junction bases numbered 7, after V lost 5 bases and J lost 5 bases. Germline values: CDR1 SQVTM, CDR2 ANQGSEA. The CDR3 sequence is 14 residues long. CDR3 sequence (DNA): TGCAGCGTTTCAGCGGGAGGCCTTGACAATGAGCAGTTCTTC. It translates to CSVSAGGLDNEQFF.

The chain has TRBV7-9 and TRBJ2-2; D may be TRBD1 or TRBD2 (6 bases each). With 7 bases removed from V and 0 bases from J, the gap between germline ends came to 12 bases. Germline assignment: CDR1 SEHNR and CDR2 FQNEAQ (reference sequence). The CDR3 length is 15 residues. In nucleotides, the CDR3 is TGTGCCAGCAAAGGGGGGACAACGAACACCGGGGAGCTGTTTTTT. As protein: CASKGGTTNTGELFF.

V usage is TRBV11-2 and J usage is TRBJ1-3; no definite D call. CDR1 and CDR2 (germline): SGHAT, FQNNGV. The ends were cut back, 2 bases at V and 1 base at J, with 6 bases in the middle. The CDR3 spans 14 residues. This CDR3 reads CASSLKQSGNTIYF. As DNA, the CDR3 is TGTGCCAGCAGCTTAAAGCAGTCTGGAAACACCATATATTTT.

On this clone: Additional DNA sequences in this sample encode the identical CDR3. This chain links TRBV7-3 with TRBJ2-3; D ambiguous. This CDR3 contains 13 residues. The V and J ends lost 2 bases and 1 base respectively, with 4 bases between them. The germline V gene encodes CDR1 SGHTA and CDR2 FQGTGA. CDR3 bases: TGTGCCAGCAGCTTATTAGGCACAGATACGCAGTATTTT. This sequence encodes CASSLLGTDTQYF.

CDR3 bases: TGTGCCAGCAGCCCAGGGCCCGGGGCCAACGTCCTGACTTTC. Protein sequence: CASSPGPGANVLTF. The chain carries TRBV7-3 and TRBJ2-6, with D perhaps TRBD1 (5 bases). V gave up 5 bases and J gave up 4 bases, with 9 bases separating them. Germline CDR1 reads SGHTA; CDR2 reads FQGTGA. The CDR3 covers 14 residues. Combining the CDR3 with reference TRBV7-3 and TRBJ2-6 gives the whole variable domain GAGVSQTPSNKVTEKGKYVELRCDPISGHTALYWYRQSLGQGPEFLIYFQGTGAADDSGLPNDRFFAVRPEGSVSTLKIQRTERGDSAVYLCASSPGPGANVLTFGAGSRLTVL.

The chain uses TRBV20-1 and TRBJ1-5; 10 nucleotides agree with TRBD1. Germline assignment: CDR1 DFQATT and CDR2 SNEGSKA (reference sequence). The CDR3 totals 17 residues. Unmatched junction bases numbered 8, after V lost 3 bases and J lost 0 bases. The CDR3, as DNA: TGCAGTGCTAGTGGGGGACAGGGGATGTTTAGCAATCAGCCCCAGCATTTT. Translation gives CSASGGQGMFSNQPQHF.

This clone was recorded once. The rearrangement links TRBV4-2 to TRBJ2-1; maybe TRBD2 (5 bases). V gave up 3 bases and J gave up 5 bases, with 14 bases separating them. Germline CDR1 and CDR2: LGHNA and YNFKEQ. This CDR3 region has 15 residues. CDR3 sequence reads: CASSHRRTGNNEQFF. For the CDR3, the DNA is TGTGCCAGCAGCCACCGAAGGACGGGAAACAATGAGCAGTTCTTC.